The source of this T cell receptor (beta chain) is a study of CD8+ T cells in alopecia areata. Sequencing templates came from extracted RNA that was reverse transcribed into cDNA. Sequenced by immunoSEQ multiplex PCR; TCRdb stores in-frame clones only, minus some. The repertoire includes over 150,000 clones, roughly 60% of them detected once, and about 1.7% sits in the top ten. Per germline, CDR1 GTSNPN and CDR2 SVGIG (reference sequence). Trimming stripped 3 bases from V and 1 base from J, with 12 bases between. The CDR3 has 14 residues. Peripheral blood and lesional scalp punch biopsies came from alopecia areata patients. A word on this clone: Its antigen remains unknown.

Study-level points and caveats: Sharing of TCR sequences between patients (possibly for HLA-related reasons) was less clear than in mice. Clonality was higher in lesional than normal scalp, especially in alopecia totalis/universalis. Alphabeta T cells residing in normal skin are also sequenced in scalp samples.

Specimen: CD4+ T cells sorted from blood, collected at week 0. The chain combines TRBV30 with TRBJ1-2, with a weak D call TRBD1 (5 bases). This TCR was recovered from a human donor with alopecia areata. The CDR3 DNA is TGTGCCTGGAGATTGCTGCAGGGTAACTATGGCTACACCTTC. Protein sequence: CAWRLLQGNYGYTF.